These 22 T cell receptor beta chains share one sample of origin, sequenced in a study of identical twins. A single record per CDR3 protein comes from TCRdb applying MiXCR to the 5' RACE reads. This table holds about 430,000 distinct CDR3 sequences, around 18% found once. The sample comprised naive T cells sorted from blood. These receptors all come from a man aged 50-60 years in good health.

This sequence joins TRBV6-6 and TRBJ2-1, with D unresolved. V lost 0 bases to trimming and J lost 9 bases, with 9 bases between them. The CDR3 totals 13 residues. Germline V gene sequence: CDR1 MNHNY, CDR2 SVGAGI (reference sequence). The CDR3 nucleotides are TGTGCCAGCAGTTACTCGATGTCGTTTGAGCAGTTCTTC. Its protein is CASSYSMSFEQFF.

CDR3 DNA sequence: TGTGCCACCAGTGATTCCGCTAGCGGGAGGACAGATACGCAGTATTTT. The encoded protein is CATSDSASGRTDTQYF. The V and J genes are TRBV24-1 and TRBJ2-3, with 11 bases lining up with TRBD2. The CDR3 length is 16 residues. V was clipped by 2 bases and J by 3 bases; unmatched bases: 3. Germline V gene data show CDR1 as KGHDR and CDR2 as SFDVKD.

The chain carries TRBV29-1 and TRBJ2-1; 8 nucleotides match TRBD1. This CDR3 has 15 residues. Trimming cost V 1 base and J 5 bases; bases outside gene matches: 7. Germline V lookup: CDR1 SQVTM, CDR2 ANQGSEA. Written as DNA, the CDR3 is TGCAGCGTTGAAGCCGGGACAGGATACCACAATGAGCAGTTCTTC. This gives the protein CSVEAGTGYHNEQFF.

This clonotype appeared many times. In DNA form, the CDR3 reads TGTGCCAGTAGTACAAACGTCTTAGTGGAGAACTATGGCTACACCTTC. It encodes CASSTNVLVENYGYTF. The chain couples TRBV19 to TRBJ1-2; D not resolved. The germline CDR1 and CDR2 sequences are LNHDA and SQIVND (reference sequence). Trimming removed 4 bases at V and 2 bases at J, with 17 bases between. The CDR3 covers 16 residues.

This clonotype was picked up many times. This chain connects TRBV7-2 to TRBJ1-2, with D possibly being TRBD1 (5 bases). The germline V and J ends were trimmed by 1 base and 4 bases, with 16 bases remaining between them. The germline V gene has CDR1 SGHTA and CDR2 FQGNSA. This CDR3 contains 16 residues. The CDR3 DNA sequence: TGTGCCAGCAGCTTAGAGACAGCCCCCACCCTCTATGGCTACACCTTC. Translation gives CASSLETAPTLYGYTF.

This rearrangement joins TRBV6-1 to TRBJ1-6; D ambiguous. V was pared by 0 bases and J by 13 bases, with 10 bases between. This CDR3 region has 13 residues. Germline V gene data show CDR1 as MNHNS and CDR2 as SASEGT. The CDR3 sequence is CASSEAQEGPLHF. The CDR3 DNA reads as TGTGCCAGCAGTGAAGCGCAGGAGGGCCCCCTCCACTTT.

This clonotype appeared once. This chain joins TRBV7-8 and TRBJ2-3; 8 bases agree with TRBD1. CDR1 and CDR2 from the germline V gene are SGHVS and FQNEAQ. CDR3 length: 18 amino acids. V dropped 6 bases and J dropped 2; count of bases not matched to a gene: 16. The CDR3 DNA sequence: TGTGCCAGCAGTTTTGTTGGGGACAGGAGAACCCACACAGATACGCAGTATTTT. Its translation is CASSFVGDRRTHTDTQYF.

This clonotype was seen ten or more times. The chain has TRBV10-3 and TRBJ2-3, with TRBD1 matching over 7 bases. CDR3 length equals 14 residues. CDR1 and CDR2 (germline): ENHRY, SYGVKD. The V segment lost 10 bases and the J segment 0 bases; nucleotides outside the gene matches: 7. The CDR3 coding sequence is TGTGCCACCCGGGACAGTTCGAGCACAGATACGCAGTATTTT. Its translation: CATRDSSSTDTQYF.

CDR3 nucleotides: TGTGCCAGCAGCCAGGGGTGGGGCACTGAAGCTTTCTTT. It yields the protein CASSQGWGTEAFF. The genes are TRBV7-3 and TRBJ1-1, with D possibly TRBD1 on 6 matching bases. Germline V gives CDR1 SGHTA, CDR2 FQGTGA. With 5 bases removed from V and 4 bases from J, the gap between germline ends came to 11 bases. CDR3 length equals 13 residues.

This clonotype was recorded once. The gene calls are TRBV6-2 or TRBV6-3 and TRBJ1-6; TRBD1 aligns across 9 bases. The V gene end was trimmed by 8 bases and the J gene end by 7 bases; junction bases not matched to a gene: 3. The germline CDR1 and CDR2 sequences are MNHEY and SVGEGT. CDR3 length equals 13 residues. As DNA, the CDR3 is TGTGCCAGCGCGGGACAGGGAAATTCACCCCTCCACTTT. This codes for CASAGQGNSPLHF.

This chain connects TRBV20-1 to TRBJ2-1; 9 bases line up with TRBD2. From germline, CDR1 is DFQATT and CDR2 SNEGSKA (reference sequence). With 4 bases clipped from V and 7 bases from J, the junction kept 11 bases outside the gene matches. The CDR3 length is 15 residues. CDR3 in amino acids: CSATPTSGGTNEQFF. The CDR3 bases are TGCAGTGCTACCCCGACTAGCGGAGGAACTAATGAGCAGTTCTTC.

This clonotype was counted many times. This chain links TRBV15 with TRBJ2-7; D not certain. Trimming stripped 5 bases from V and 2 bases from J, with 7 bases between. Germline values: CDR1 LNHNV, CDR2 YYDKDF (reference sequence). This CDR3 contains 12 residues. The CDR3 region is CATSWGTYEQYF. The CDR3 coding sequence is TGTGCCACCAGCTGGGGTACCTACGAGCAGTACTTC.

V gene TRBV15 combines with J gene TRBJ2-2, with D possibly being TRBD2 (6 bases). This CDR3 comprises 15 residues. Trimming pared 6 bases from V and 0 bases from J, leaving 11 bases between. The germline gives CDR1 LNHNV, CDR2 YYDKDF (reference sequence). In nucleotides, the CDR3 is TGTGCCACCAGAGTCGGGGGTACGAACACCGGGGAGCTGTTTTTT. This sequence encodes CATRVGGTNTGELFF.

CDR3 sequence: CASSPGGTTNEKLFF. Here the CDR3 DNA reads TGTGCCAGCAGTCCCGGAGGTACAACTAATGAAAAACTGTTTTTT. The genes are TRBV12-3 or TRBV12-4 and TRBJ1-4; D gene ambiguous. V lost 5 bases and J 0 bases, leaving 10 bases between the germline ends. The CDR3 totals 15 residues.

The rearrangement joins TRBV5-1 to TRBJ2-3; perhaps TRBD2 as D (5 bases). Trimming stripped 4 bases from V and 2 bases from J, with 14 bases between. CDR3 size: 15 residues. Germline CDR1 and CDR2: SGHRS and YFSETQ. The chain's CDR3 is CASSGLALHTDTQYF. CDR3 sequence (DNA): TGCGCCAGCAGCGGACTGGCACTTCACACAGATACGCAGTATTTT.

The chain recombines TRBV27 with TRBJ1-2; maybe TRBD1 (5 bases). The CDR3 spans 14 residues. CDR1 and CDR2 (germline): MNHEY, SMNVEV (reference sequence). Trimming removed 0 bases at V and 4 bases at J, with 9 bases between. The CDR3 reads CASSLSAGGYGYTF. The CDR3 DNA reads as TGTGCCAGCAGTTTATCTGCCGGGGGCTATGGCTACACCTTC.

This clonotype was counted a few times. The chain employs TRBV20-1 and TRBJ1-5; 9 nucleotides line up with TRBD1. The V gene's germline CDR1 is DFQATT and CDR2 SNEGSKA (reference sequence). The CDR3 runs 16 residues. Trimming took 4 bases from V and 0 from J; bases not matched to a gene: 7. DNA for the CDR3: TGCAGTGCTAATTCTGGGACAGGGAATAGCAATCAGCCCCAGCATTTT. Amino acid sequence: CSANSGTGNSNQPQHF.

The chain carries TRBV20-1 and TRBJ2-1; 7 nucleotides agree with TRBD1. Germline V gene lookup returns CDR1 DFQATT and CDR2 SNEGSKA (reference sequence). V was pared by 1 base and J by 7 bases, with 10 bases of the junction left unmatched. The CDR3 loop spans 15 amino acids. CDR3 sequence reads: CSARARPGGGNEQFF. The CDR3 DNA reads as TGCAGTGCTAGAGCTCGGCCAGGGGGTGGAAATGAGCAGTTCTTC.

The rearrangement joins TRBV29-1 to TRBJ2-3; D possibly corresponds to TRBD2 (5 bases). The CDR3 extends over 14 amino acids. The germline CDR1 and CDR2 sequences are SQVTM and ANQGSEA. Trimming removed 6 bases from V and 0 bases from J, with 13 bases in between. CDR3 sequence: CSVHIAHSTDTQYF. The CDR3 bases are TGCAGCGTCCACATAGCGCACAGCACAGATACGCAGTATTTT.

This chain links TRBV29-1 with TRBJ2-1; TRBD1 agrees at 10 bases. CDR3 length: 14 amino acids. Germline loops: CDR1 SQVTM, CDR2 ANQGSEA. The ends lost 7 bases at V and 4 bases at J; junction bases unmatched: 7. Here the CDR3 reads CSGGGTGVYNEQFF. The DNA of the CDR3 is TGCAGCGGGGGGGGGACAGGGGTTTACAATGAGCAGTTCTTC.

The chain is built from TRBV19 and TRBJ2-7; 13 positions agree with TRBD2. CDR1 is LNHDA, CDR2 SQIVND, per germline (reference sequence). The CDR3 has 16 residues. Trimming took 10 bases from V and 6 from J; bases not matched to a gene: 15. CDR3 in amino acids: CAIPGLAGFKIFEQYF. The CDR3 DNA reads as TGTGCCATACCGGGACTAGCGGGGTTTAAGATCTTCGAGCAGTACTTC. Variable domain in full (rest from reference TRBV19 and TRBJ2-7): DGGITQSPKYLFRKEGQNVTLSCEQNLNHDAMYWYRQDPGQGLRLIYYSQIVNDFQKGDIAEGYSVSREKKESFPLTVTSAQKNPTAFYLCAIPGLAGFKIFEQYFGPGTRLTVT.

This clonotype was counted many times. The rearrangement uses TRBV11-2 and TRBJ1-2, with D uncertain. CDR1 is SGHAT, CDR2 FQNNGV, per germline. The V end was cut by 1 base, the J end by 8 bases, with 17 bases between. This CDR3 is built from 15 residues. CDR3 nucleotides: TGTGCCAGCAGCTTAGGCGGGTTGTCTTCGGGAGGCTACACCTTC. It yields the protein CASSLGGLSSGGYTF.